The rows below give T cell receptor beta chains drawn from one sample of a study of cytomegalovirus exposure and HLA in healthy donors. TCRdb's copy holds only in-frame clones and misses some; the assay was immunoSEQ multiplex PCR. The table includes 93,000 or so clones, roughly 66% detected once. The sample comprised PBMCs. All receptors derive from a woman aged 45-65 years in good health and CMV-seronegative. Both conserved end residues are part of each CDR3. The D gene is left open where the match is weak. A clone size is listed for some rows: how often the clone was seen (once, few, many), or a class if it is expanded.

clone size,D gene,J gene,V gene,CDR3 DNA,CDR3 protein
few,.,TRBJ2-7,TRBV30,TGTGCCTGGAGTATCGAGGGCGAGCAGTACTTC,CAWSIEGEQYF
.,.,TRBJ1-3,TRBV19,TGTGCCAGTAGTATTTTTTTCGGGTCTGGAAACACCATATATTTT,CASSIFFGSGNTIYF
.,.,TRBJ1-5,TRBV30,TGTGCCTGGAGTCAGAGGGGAGGGGTCCAGCCCCAGCATTTT,CAWSQRGGVQPQHF
.,TRBD1,TRBJ1-4,TRBV5-4,TGTGCCAGCAGCCGTGGACAGGGTAATGAAAAACTGTTTTTT,CASSRGQGNEKLFF
few,TRBD1,TRBJ2-7,TRBV2,TGTGCCAGCACCCAGGGACAGGTCTACGAGCAGTACTTC,CASTQGQVYEQYF
few,.,TRBJ1-6,TRBV5-1,TGCGCCAGCGGGGAGATCTATAATTCACCCCTCCACTTT,CASGEIYNSPLHF
few,.,TRBJ2-7,TRBV5-1,TGCGCCAGCAGCTTGGGCTGGAGCTCCTACGAGCAGTACTTC,CASSLGWSSYEQYF
once,TRBD1,TRBJ1-3,TRBV19,TGTGCCAGTAGTACCCAGGGGGCTCACTCTGGAAACACCATATATTTT,CASSTQGAHSGNTIYF
.,.,TRBJ2-3,TRBV7-2,TGTGCCAGCAGCTTCAGTTACGGCACAGATACGCAGTATTTT,CASSFSYGTDTQYF
few,TRBD2,TRBJ2-7,TRBV7-8,TGTGCCAGCAGCTTGGGGGACTATTCCTACGAGCAGTACTTC,CASSLGDYSYEQYF
.,.,TRBJ2-7,TRBV28,TGTGCCAGCAGTTCCGGGACAATCGTTGGCGAGCAGTACTTC,CASSSGTIVGEQYF
.,TRBD1,TRBJ2-7,TRBV2,TGTGCCAGCAGTGAGCAGGGGGCGGGGGAGCAGTACTTC,CASSEQGAGEQYF
.,TRBD1,TRBJ2-3,TRBV4-1,TGCGCCAGCAGCCCCAAACCGGGACAGTCCACAGATACGCAGTATTTT,CASSPKPGQSTDTQYF
.,TRBD1,TRBJ1-1,TRBV27,TGTGCCAGCAGGTCGCCCGTGGGACAGGGGGCGAGTACTGAAGCTTTCTTT,CASRSPVGQGASTEAFF
few,.,TRBJ1-1,TRBV7-6,TGTGCCAGCAGCTTATGGCCGAACACTGAAGCTTTCTTT,CASSLWPNTEAFF
.,TRBD1,TRBJ2-7,TRBV6-1,TGTGCTGGATCGACAGGGTCCCTTCTCCCCTACGAGCAGTACTTC,CAGSTGSLLPYEQYF
.,TRBD1,TRBJ1-2,TRBV6-5,TGTGCCAGCAGTTACGTTCGGACAGGGGGGGGTTATGGCTACACCTTC,CASSYVRTGGGYGYTF
.,.,TRBJ2-1,TRBV7-2,TGTGCCAGCAGCTTATCCCAGGTGGCCTACAATGAGCAGTTCTTC,CASSLSQVAYNEQFF
.,.,TRBJ2-7,TRBV28,TGTGCCAGCAGTTCTAGCTCAGGGGTTGGGGAGCAGTACTTC,CASSSSSGVGEQYF
.,.,TRBJ1-6,TRBV6-5,TGTGCCAGCAGTTACGGACGGACAGTTGCCTCACCCCTCCACTTT,CASSYGRTVASPLHF
.,.,TRBJ1-4,TRBV27,TGTGCCAGCAGTTTCTCAGGGCAATATTCGAGACGAGAAAAACTGTTTTTT,CASSFSGQYSRREKLFF
.,TRBD2,TRBJ2-7,TRBV28,TGTGCCGCAAGCGGGAGTTTTTACGAGCAGTACTTC,CAASGSFYEQYF
.,.,TRBJ2-7,TRBV6-9,TGTGCCAGCAGTTATTTCCCCATGGCACTAGCTTACGAGCAGTACTTC,CASSYFPMALAYEQYF
few,TRBD2,TRBJ2-7,TRBV6-1,TGTGCCAGCAGTGAAGCCCTAGCGGGCCGCTACGAGCAGTACTTC,CASSEALAGRYEQYF
.,TRBD2,TRBJ2-1,TRBV11-2,TGTGCCAGCAGCACTCGGACTAGCGGGGAAAACAATGAGCAGTTCTTC,CASSTRTSGENNEQFF
.,TRBD2,TRBJ2-7,TRBV28,TGTGCCAGCAGTTTCCCGAGCGGGAGCGGCGAGCAGTACTTC,CASSFPSGSGEQYF
few,.,TRBJ2-3,TRBV29-1,TGCAGCGTTGAAAGGCAGGGGATCCCAGATACGCAGTATTTT,CSVERQGIPDTQYF
.,.,TRBJ1-4,TRBV2,TGTGCCAGCAGTGACGGAAGGCAGGGTACTGAAAAACTGTTTTTT,CASSDGRQGTEKLFF
.,.,TRBJ2-1,TRBV6-5,TGTGCCAGCAGCCTAACCTCAGGGATAATCGATGAGCAGTTCTTC,CASSLTSGIIDEQFF
.,.,TRBJ1-2,TRBV7-9,TGTGCCAGCAGCCCCAGGGTGGAGTATGGCTACACCTTC,CASSPRVEYGYTF
.,TRBD1,TRBJ2-6,TRBV7-9,TGTGCCAGCAGCCCGAGGACAGGGGGTAGCTCTGGGGCCAACGTCCTGACTTTC,CASSPRTGGSSGANVLTF
.,.,TRBJ2-7,TRBV28,TGTGCCAGCAGCCCCCTTAGCACCACAAAGAGCTCCTACGAGCAGTACTTC,CASSPLSTTKSSYEQYF
.,.,TRBJ1-1,TRBV13,TGTGCCAGCAGCTTAGCAGGGCACTACACTGAAGCTTTCTTT,CASSLAGHYTEAFF
.,.,TRBJ2-7,TRBV6-1,TGTGCCAGCAGCGCCACCCTTGATGGGCCTGTTCAGTACTTC,CASSATLDGPVQYF
.,TRBD2,TRBJ2-7,TRBV11-2,TGTGCCAGCAGCTTAGGTTGGACTAGCGGGAAGTCCTACGAGCAGTACTTC,CASSLGWTSGKSYEQYF
.,TRBD2,TRBJ2-5,TRBV7-2,TGTGCCAGCAGTTCGACTGGCGGGGGCCAAGAGACCCAGTACTTC,CASSSTGGGQETQYF
.,.,TRBJ1-2,TRBV10-3,TGTGCCATCCACCCGGGCGAGGGAGTTGGGTATGGCTACACCTTC,CAIHPGEGVGYGYTF